These 31 T cell receptor beta chains came from one sample sequenced in a study of response to subunit inactivated influenza vaccine. From the RT-PCR reads, TCRdb called clonotypes with MiXCR, one entry per CDR3 protein. The profile shows 170,000 or so distinct CDR3 sequences, about 11% of them singletons. The sequenced sample was CD8+ T cells sorted from PBMCs, obtained less than 25 months after vaccination. The receptor set was obtained from a man aged 50-75 years who received an inactivated influenza vaccine.

This clonotype came up once. The chain recombines TRBV15 with TRBJ1-2; D is possibly TRBD1 (5 bases). CDR3 length: 14 residues. The germline CDR1 and CDR2 sequences are LNHNV and YYDKDF (reference sequence). Trimming removed 1 base from V and 4 bases from J, with 10 bases in between. CDR3 DNA sequence: TGTGCCACCAGCAGAGGCGACAGCGGCTATGGCTACACCTTC. Translated: CATSRGDSGYGYTF.

There are many counts of this clonotype. The CDR3 nucleotides read TGTGCCAGCAGCTTGGGTCAGGGGAACTACGAGCAGTACTTC. It encodes CASSLGQGNYEQYF. The chain has TRBV5-6 and TRBJ2-7; D might be TRBD1 (6 bases). This CDR3 is built from 14 residues. Looked up from germline, CDR1 is SGHDT and CDR2 is YYEEEE. V was pared by 0 bases and J by 3 bases, with 10 bases between.

In its sample, this clonotype was seen a few times. The chain employs TRBV21-1 and TRBJ2-5; the DNA was not used to check the table's D call, TRBD2. TRBV21-1 is annotated as a pseudogene. CDR3 length: 17 amino acids. The CDR3 region has the DNA TGTGCCAGCAGCAAAGGCCTAGCGGGAGCTTCCTGGGAGACCCAGTACTTC. It codes for CASSKGLAGASWETQYF.

This clonotype turned up a few times. The rearrangement links TRBV6-2 or TRBV6-3 to TRBJ1-2, with 8 nucleotides matching TRBD1. The CDR3 extends over 14 amino acids. Trimming took 6 bases from V and 4 from J; bases not matched to a gene: 7. The germline gives CDR1 MNHEY, CDR2 SVGEGT. The CDR3 sequence: CASSLLGQAYGYTF. Here the CDR3 DNA reads TGTGCCAGCAGCCTTCTGGGACAGGCCTATGGCTACACCTTC.

This clonotype was observed a handful of times. The chain combines TRBV4-2 with TRBJ2-3, with no clear D. The CDR3 extends over 16 amino acids. Germline CDR1 reads LGHNA; CDR2 reads YNFKEQ. The V end was cut by 0 bases, the J end by 2 bases, with 12 bases between. The chain's CDR3 is CASSQDLVGPTDTQYF. DNA of the CDR3: TGTGCCAGCAGCCAAGATTTGGTGGGTCCCACAGATACGCAGTATTTT.

The CDR3 bases are TGTGCCAGCAGCGTAGCACAGTTGGGAGGGCCCCAGCATTTT. As protein: CASSVAQLGGPQHF. The chain employs TRBV9 and TRBJ1-5; D gene unclear. From germline, CDR1 is SGDLS and CDR2 YYNGEE. V was trimmed by 0 bases and J by 9 bases, leaving 13 bases between them. The CDR3 is made up of 14 amino acids.

In this sample, this clonotype turned up many times. V and J are TRBV19 and TRBJ2-5; no clear D gene. Trimming left V 4 bases short and J 5 bases short, with 14 bases between. This CDR3 is built from 14 residues. Germline V gives CDR1 LNHDA, CDR2 SQIVND (reference sequence). CDR3 amino acids: CASSTRSLGETQYF. In DNA form, the CDR3 reads TGTGCCAGTAGTACTCGGAGCCTCGGGGAGACCCAGTACTTC. The full variable domain, completed using reference TRBV19 and TRBJ2-5, is DGGITQSPKYLFRKEGQNVTLSCEQNLNHDAMYWYRQDPGQGLRLIYYSQIVNDFQKGDIAEGYSVSREKKESFPLTVTSAQKNPTAFYLCASSTRSLGETQYFGPGTRLLVL.

This clonotype was counted only a few times. The V and J genes are TRBV3-1 and TRBJ2-1; 7 nucleotides align to TRBD2. Unmatched junction bases numbered 4, after V lost 1 base and J lost 4 bases. Germline lookup yields CDR1 LGHDT and CDR2 YNNKEL (reference sequence). This CDR3 comprises 15 residues. CDR3 residues: CASSQGLAEYNEQFF. For the CDR3, the DNA is TGTGCCAGCAGCCAAGGTCTAGCGGAGTACAATGAGCAGTTCTTC.

CDR3 loop: CASSLGAEPYYEQYF. CDR3 DNA: TGTGCCAGCAGCTTAGGGGCAGAACCCTACTACGAGCAGTACTTC. The V and J genes are TRBV7-2 and TRBJ2-7; D gene uncertain. The CDR3 totals 15 residues. V lost 1 base, J lost 3 bases, and 13 bases lay in between. The V gene's germline CDR1 is SGHTA and CDR2 FQGNSA.

Only a few counts were recorded for this clonotype. The chain carries TRBV20-1 and TRBJ2-1; perhaps TRBD1 as D (6 bases). Germline V gene data show CDR1 as DFQATT and CDR2 as SNEGSKA (reference sequence). Trimming left V 7 bases short and J 4 bases short, with 17 bases between. The CDR3 spans 14 residues. The CDR3 coding sequence is TGCAGTGTACTGGAGGACAGTACATACAATGAGCAGTTCTTC. It specifies CSVLEDSTYNEQFF.

The sample holds one count of this clonotype. The chain combines TRBV6-1 with TRBJ2-7, with 12 bases fitting TRBD2. This CDR3 has 17 amino acids. J was trimmed by 1 base and V by 5 bases; bases with no gene match: 9. The germline CDR1 and CDR2 sequences are MNHNS and SASEGT. The CDR3 loop is CASSTPRLAGESYEQYF. In DNA form, the CDR3 reads TGTGCCAGCAGTACGCCGAGACTAGCGGGAGAGTCCTACGAGCAGTACTTC.

Here the CDR3 DNA reads TGCGCCAGCAGCCGAGTAGGGGAAGGCACTGAAGCTTTCTTT. This encodes CASSRVGEGTEAFF. The chain carries TRBV4-1 and TRBJ1-1, with D perhaps TRBD1 (5 bases). This CDR3 comprises 14 residues. Trimming removed 4 bases at V and 4 bases at J, with 13 bases between. The germline gives CDR1 MGHRA, CDR2 YSYEKL.

This clonotype came up a few times. In nucleotides, the CDR3 is TGTGCCAGCTCCCGGGGTTCCGGGGAGCTGTTTTTT. Translation gives CASSRGSGELFF. The chain joins TRBV6-5 to TRBJ2-2; TRBD2 might be the D (5 bases). The CDR3 totals 12 residues. The germline V gene encodes CDR1 MNHEY and CDR2 SVGAGI. Trimming took off 8 bases at V and 6 bases at J, with 10 bases between the two ends.

V is TRBV7-2 and J is TRBJ2-7; D might be TRBD1 or TRBD2, each matching 5 bases. The CDR3 consists of 16 residues. V lost 2 bases and J 3 bases, leaving 17 bases between the germline ends. From germline, CDR1 is SGHTA and CDR2 FQGNSA. The CDR3 spells CASSLSPGPTVYEQYF. CDR3 bases: TGTGCCAGCAGCTTATCTCCGGGACCCACTGTCTACGAGCAGTACTTC.

Details on this clonotype: One junction end disagrees with the germline gene, perhaps due to a read error. The V and J genes are TRBV7-9 and TRBJ2-5; possible D gene TRBD1, 6 bases. The germline V gene has CDR1 SEHNR and CDR2 FQNEAQ (reference sequence). The CDR3 is made up of 16 amino acids. This chain's CDR3 is CASSSNDRLPQETRYF. CDR3 bases: TGTGCCAGCAGCTCTAATGACAGGCTACCCCAAGAGACCCGGTACTTC.

This clonotype was found a few times. The chain is built from TRBV10-3 and TRBJ2-7, with 8 nucleotides matching TRBD1. V was clipped by 6 bases and J by 2 bases; unmatched bases: 0. The CDR3 runs 12 residues. Germline V CDR1 and CDR2: ENHRY, SYGVKD. DNA of the CDR3: TGTGCCATCAGGGACAGGGCCTACGAGCAGTACTTC. Its protein product is CAIRDRAYEQYF.

This rearrangement joins TRBV20-1 to TRBJ2-2; no firm D call. There are 14 residues in the CDR3. The germline gives CDR1 DFQATT, CDR2 SNEGSKA (reference sequence). Between the trimmed V and J ends, which lost 0 bases and 1 base, there was a span of 6 bases. In DNA, the CDR3 is TGCAGTGCTAGAGACTTCATGAACACCGGGGAGCTGTTTTTT. Translation gives CSARDFMNTGELFF.

For this clonotype: A read error may produce the germline difference seen at one junction end. The V and J genes are TRBV20-1 and TRBJ2-7, with D possibly TRBD2 on 5 matching bases. From germline, CDR1 is DFQATT and CDR2 SNEGSKA (reference sequence). CDR3 length: 9 residues. CDR3 protein: CSAPGNLHF. As DNA, the CDR3 is TGCAGTGCACCGGGAAATTTGCACTTC.

Comments on this clonotype: This may come from a read error, since a much larger clone is one base off. V usage is TRBV12-3 or TRBV12-4 and J usage is TRBJ2-3; possible D gene TRBD2, 6 bases. There are 14 residues in the CDR3. Trimming took off 3 bases at V and 6 bases at J, with 13 bases between the two ends. The CDR3 DNA is TGTGCCAGCAGTTTGGATAGCCGGGGGGATACGCAGTATTTT. Translating gives CASSLDSRGDTQYF.

The CDR3 loop is CASSSDRGLLEQYF. As DNA, the CDR3 is TGTGCCAGCAGCTCGGACAGGGGGCTACTCGAGCAGTACTTC. The chain has TRBV6-2 or TRBV6-3 and TRBJ2-7, with 11 bases matching TRBD1. The CDR3 runs to 14 residues. V shed 6 bases and J 6 bases; nucleotides not matched to a gene: 7. Germline V gene data show CDR1 as MNHEY and CDR2 as SVGEGT.

The chain is built from TRBV19 and TRBJ2-7; 7 nucleotides line up with TRBD2. The CDR3 totals 19 residues. The trim removed 7 bases at V and 6 bases at J, leaving 27 bases unmatched. Germline V gives CDR1 LNHDA, CDR2 SQIVND (reference sequence). CDR3 protein: CASIERKGLAELQGCEQYF. Here the CDR3 DNA reads TGTGCCAGTATCGAGAGAAAGGGGCTAGCGGAGCTGCAAGGATGCGAGCAGTACTTC.

This clonotype appeared a few times. The chain links TRBV20-1 to TRBJ2-2; D is possibly TRBD1 or TRBD2 (5 bases each). CDR3 size: 13 residues. The ends were cut back, 6 bases at V and 2 bases at J, with 10 bases in the middle. CDR1 is DFQATT and CDR2 is SNEGSKA in the germline V gene (reference sequence). CDR3 protein: CSAWDPNTGELFF. CDR3 nucleotides: TGCAGTGCCTGGGACCCAAACACCGGGGAGCTGTTTTTT.

With respect to this clonotype: With a much larger clone just one base away, this may be a read error. Since the CDR3 does not end with the conserved phenylalanine or tryptophan, this likely comes from a read error. This chain joins TRBV24-1 and TRBJ2-1; 11 positions match TRBD2. Germline V gene sequence: CDR1 KGHDR, CDR2 SFDVKD. The V and J ends lost 6 bases and 5 bases, in that order; junction bases with no gene match: 5. The CDR3 length is 15 residues. The CDR3 here is CATSWSSGRNNEQFL. In nucleotides, the CDR3 is TGTGCCACCAGTTGGTCTAGCGGGAGGAACAATGAGCAGTTCTTA.

The chain carries TRBV28 and TRBJ1-3; D not certain. CDR1 MDHEN and CDR2 SYDVKM come from the germline V gene. V was shortened by 5 bases and J by 4 bases, with 15 bases between the two germline ends. This CDR3 has 15 amino acids. The CDR3 nucleotides read TGTGCCAGCAGTCCCCTCCGGGAACGAGGAAACACCATATATTTT. Its protein is CASSPLRERGNTIYF.

This clonotype occurred a few times. The chain recombines TRBV4-3 with TRBJ1-5; TRBD1 matches at 7 bases. Germline V gene lookup returns CDR1 LGHNA and CDR2 YSLEER. The CDR3 length is 14 residues. V trimming: 3 bases; J trimming: 4 bases; junction bases outside the gene matches: 3. This chain's CDR3 is CASSHGTVNQPQHF. In DNA form, the CDR3 reads TGCGCCAGCAGCCATGGGACAGTTAATCAGCCCCAGCATTTT.

This chain links TRBV19 with TRBJ2-3; D unresolved. Germline lookup yields CDR1 LNHDA and CDR2 SQIVND (reference sequence). Deletions cut 9 bases from V and 2 bases from J, with 6 bases between. The CDR3 is 11 residues long. The CDR3 region has the DNA TGTGCCAGCACGGACACAGATACGCAGTATTTT. The encoded protein is CASTDTDTQYF.

This clonotype was observed at least ten times. The chain recombines TRBV7-3 with TRBJ2-3; 8 nucleotides agree with TRBD2. V shed 8 bases and J 3 bases; nucleotides not matched to a gene: 1. Germline values: CDR1 SGHTA, CDR2 FQGTGA. CDR3 length: 12 amino acids. The CDR3 loop is CASGGRTDTQYF. For the CDR3, the DNA is TGTGCCAGCGGCGGGAGGACAGATACGCAGTATTTT.

This clonotype was counted between two and nine times. The chain recombines TRBV15 with TRBJ2-1; D is possibly TRBD2 (6 bases). The CDR3 contains 15 residues. The V and J ends lost 5 bases and 3 bases respectively, with 14 bases between them. Per germline, CDR1 LNHNV and CDR2 YYDKDF (reference sequence). The CDR3 spells CATSPTGDGYNEQFF. CDR3 bases: TGTGCCACCAGCCCCACGGGAGACGGCTACAATGAGCAGTTCTTC.

Notes on this clonotype: The junction differs from germline at one of its ends, possibly a read error. The CDR3 region has the DNA TGTGCCAGCAGTTACGGGGGGGGAGAAGATAACTTC. Protein: CASSYGGGEDNF. This chain uses TRBV6-2 or TRBV6-3 with TRBJ2-7, with 7 bases matching TRBD2. The CDR3 runs 12 residues. Germline lookup yields CDR1 MNHEY and CDR2 SVGEGT.

The sample holds a few counts of this clonotype. The chain combines TRBV6-5 with TRBJ2-1; maybe TRBD2 (5 bases). Germline V gives CDR1 MNHEY, CDR2 SVGAGI. V was cut by 7 bases and J by 9 bases, with 13 bases left in between. The CDR3 is 12 amino acids. CDR3 nucleotides: TGTGCCAGCACTCAACCGGCGGGTGAGCAGTTCTTC. The encoded protein is CASTQPAGEQFF.

There are a few counts of this clonotype. The rearrangement uses TRBV11-1 and TRBJ2-1, with D unclear. CDR1 SGHAT and CDR2 FQDESV come from the germline V gene (reference sequence). Trimming stripped 2 bases from V and 0 bases from J, with 8 bases between. The CDR3 has 15 residues. CDR3 sequence reads: CASSLFGSSYNEQFF. In DNA form, the CDR3 reads TGTGCCAGCAGCTTATTTGGCTCCTCCTACAATGAGCAGTTCTTC.